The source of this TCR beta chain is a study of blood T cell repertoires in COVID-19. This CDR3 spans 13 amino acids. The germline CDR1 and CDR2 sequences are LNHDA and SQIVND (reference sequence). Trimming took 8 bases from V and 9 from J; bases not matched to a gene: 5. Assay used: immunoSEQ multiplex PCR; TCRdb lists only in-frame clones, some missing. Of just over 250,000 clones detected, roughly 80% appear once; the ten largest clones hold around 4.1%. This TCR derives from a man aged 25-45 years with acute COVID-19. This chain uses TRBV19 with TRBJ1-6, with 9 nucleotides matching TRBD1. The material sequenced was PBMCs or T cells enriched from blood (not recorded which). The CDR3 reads CASGGQGASPLHF. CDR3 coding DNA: TGTGCCAGTGGGGGACAGGGAGCTTCACCCCTCCACTTT.